This T cell receptor beta chain comes out of a study of control samples from healthy donors and cancer patients (dated by TCRdb to about 2020). This clone was counted a few times. It has no known antigen specificity. No base quality values were provided; no much bigger clone lies one nucleotide off. Libraries were constructed by the immunoSEQ multiplex PCR assay. TCRdb holds this immuneACCESS table with in-frame rearrangements only. Some clones are missing; in checked studies, unresolved V genes explain under half, and the rest has no known cause. For this sample the table gives 65,000 to 90,000 clones, of which around 87% were detected only once. The ten biggest clones cover roughly 20% of the sample. Sequenced sample: blood. The clonotype originates from a man in his fifties in good health.

The DNA sequence follows: TGTGCCAGCAGCACAGGGAATACAGGTGAAAAACTGTTTTTT. Its protein is CASSTGNTGEKLFF. The chain is assembled from TRBV11-1 and TRBJ1-4, with a tentative D gene TRBD1 over 6 matching bases. The germline V gene (reference sequence) sets CDR1 to SGHAT and CDR2 to FQDESV. CDR3 length: 14 amino acids, cysteine to phenylalanine. Solely the CDR3 DNA is kept, with 42 bases framed from the first base. V and J lose 5 bases and 7 bases, and a span of 14 bases separates them.